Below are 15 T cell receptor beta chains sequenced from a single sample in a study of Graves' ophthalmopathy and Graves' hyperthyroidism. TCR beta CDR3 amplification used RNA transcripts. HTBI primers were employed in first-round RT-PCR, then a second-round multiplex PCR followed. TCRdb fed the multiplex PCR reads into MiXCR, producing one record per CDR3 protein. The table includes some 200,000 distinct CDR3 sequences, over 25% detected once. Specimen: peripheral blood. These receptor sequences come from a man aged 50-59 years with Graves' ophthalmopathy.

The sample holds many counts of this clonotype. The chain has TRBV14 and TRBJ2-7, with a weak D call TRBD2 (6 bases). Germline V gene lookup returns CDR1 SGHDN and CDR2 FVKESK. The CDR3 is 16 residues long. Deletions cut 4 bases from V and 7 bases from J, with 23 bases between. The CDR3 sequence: CASSRGAGTLLQEQYF. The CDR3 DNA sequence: TGTGCCAGCAGCCGAGGGGCCGGGACTCTGCTTCAGGAGCAGTACTTC.

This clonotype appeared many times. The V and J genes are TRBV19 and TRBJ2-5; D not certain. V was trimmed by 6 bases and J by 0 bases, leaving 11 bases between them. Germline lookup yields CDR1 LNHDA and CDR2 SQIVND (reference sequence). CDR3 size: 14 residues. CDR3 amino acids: CASSDRSYQETQYF. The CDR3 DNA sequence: TGTGCCAGTAGCGATCGTTCCTACCAAGAGACCCAGTACTTC.

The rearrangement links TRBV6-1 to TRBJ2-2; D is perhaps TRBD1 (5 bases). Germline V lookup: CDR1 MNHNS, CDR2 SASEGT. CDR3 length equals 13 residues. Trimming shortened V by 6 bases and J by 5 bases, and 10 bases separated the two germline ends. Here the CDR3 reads CASRTGGTGELFF. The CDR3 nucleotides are TGTGCCAGCAGAACAGGTGGTACCGGGGAGCTGTTTTTT.

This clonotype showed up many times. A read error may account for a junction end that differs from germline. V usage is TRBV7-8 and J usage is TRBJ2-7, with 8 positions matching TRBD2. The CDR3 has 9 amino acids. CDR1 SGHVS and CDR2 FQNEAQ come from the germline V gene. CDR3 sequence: CASRPGTSF. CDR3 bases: TGTGCCAGCAGGCCCGGGACTAGCTTC.

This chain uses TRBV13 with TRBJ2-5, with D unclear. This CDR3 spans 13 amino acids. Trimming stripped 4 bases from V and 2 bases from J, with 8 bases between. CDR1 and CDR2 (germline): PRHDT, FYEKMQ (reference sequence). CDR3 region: CASSSARQETQYF. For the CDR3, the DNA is TGTGCCAGCAGCTCCGCCCGTCAAGAGACCCAGTACTTC.

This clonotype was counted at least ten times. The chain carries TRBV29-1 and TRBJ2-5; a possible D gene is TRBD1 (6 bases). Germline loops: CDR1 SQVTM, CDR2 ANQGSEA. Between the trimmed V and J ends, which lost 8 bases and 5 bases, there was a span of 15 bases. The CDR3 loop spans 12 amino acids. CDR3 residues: CSSNRDGETQYF. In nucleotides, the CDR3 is TGCAGCTCGAACAGGGACGGGGAGACCCAGTACTTC.

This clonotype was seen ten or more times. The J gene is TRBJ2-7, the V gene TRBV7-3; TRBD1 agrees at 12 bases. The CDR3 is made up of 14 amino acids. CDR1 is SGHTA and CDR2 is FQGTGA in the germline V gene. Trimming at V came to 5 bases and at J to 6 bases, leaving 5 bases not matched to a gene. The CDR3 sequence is CASSTGQGALEQYF. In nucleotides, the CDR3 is TGTGCCAGCAGCACGGGACAGGGGGCCCTCGAGCAGTACTTC.

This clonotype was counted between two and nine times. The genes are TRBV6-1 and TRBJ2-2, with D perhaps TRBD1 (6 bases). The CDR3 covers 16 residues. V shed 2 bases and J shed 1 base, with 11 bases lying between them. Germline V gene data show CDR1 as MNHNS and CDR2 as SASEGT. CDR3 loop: CASSEYQGRNTGELFF. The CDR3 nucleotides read TGTGCCAGCAGTGAATACCAGGGGCGGAACACCGGGGAGCTGTTTTTT.

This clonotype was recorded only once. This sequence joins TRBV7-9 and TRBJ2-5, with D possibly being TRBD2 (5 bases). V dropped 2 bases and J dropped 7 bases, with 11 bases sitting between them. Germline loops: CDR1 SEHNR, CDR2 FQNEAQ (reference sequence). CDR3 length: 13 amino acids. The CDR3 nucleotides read TGTGCCAGCAGCTTAAGTGGAGGCGGGACCCAGTACTTC. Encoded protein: CASSLSGGGTQYF.

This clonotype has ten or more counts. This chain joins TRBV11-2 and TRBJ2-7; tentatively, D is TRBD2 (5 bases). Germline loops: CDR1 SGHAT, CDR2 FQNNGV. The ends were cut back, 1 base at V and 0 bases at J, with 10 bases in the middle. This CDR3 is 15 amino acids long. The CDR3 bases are TGTGCCAGCAGCTTAGGTCCGGGGAGCTCCTACGAGCAGTACTTC. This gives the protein CASSLGPGSSYEQYF.

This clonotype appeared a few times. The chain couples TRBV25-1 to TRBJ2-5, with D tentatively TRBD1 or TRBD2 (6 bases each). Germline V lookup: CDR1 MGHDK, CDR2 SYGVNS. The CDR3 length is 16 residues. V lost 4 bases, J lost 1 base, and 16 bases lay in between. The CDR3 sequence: CASSGGAPRPQETQYF. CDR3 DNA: TGTGCCAGCAGTGGGGGGGCACCTAGACCCCAAGAGACCCAGTACTTC.

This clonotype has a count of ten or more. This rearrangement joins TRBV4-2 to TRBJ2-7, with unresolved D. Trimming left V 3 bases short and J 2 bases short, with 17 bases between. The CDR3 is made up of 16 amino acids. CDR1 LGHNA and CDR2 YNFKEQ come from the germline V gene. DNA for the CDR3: TGTGCCAGCAGCCATCGAAGCAGCCCCGGTCCCTACGAGCAGTACTTC. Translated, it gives CASSHRSSPGPYEQYF.

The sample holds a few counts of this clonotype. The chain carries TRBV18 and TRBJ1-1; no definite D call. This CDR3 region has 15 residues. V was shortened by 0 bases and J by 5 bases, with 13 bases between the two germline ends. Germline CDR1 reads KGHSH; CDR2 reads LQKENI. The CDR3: CASSPPTGGRTEAFF. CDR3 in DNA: TGTGCCAGCTCACCACCGACCGGTGGAAGGACTGAAGCTTTCTTT. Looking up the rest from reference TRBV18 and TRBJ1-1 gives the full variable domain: NAGVMQNPRHLVRRRGQEARLRCSPMKGHSHVYWYRQLPEEGLKFMVYLQKENIIDESGMPKERFSAEFPKEGPSILRIQQVVRGDSAAYFCASSPPTGGRTEAFFGQGTRLTVV.

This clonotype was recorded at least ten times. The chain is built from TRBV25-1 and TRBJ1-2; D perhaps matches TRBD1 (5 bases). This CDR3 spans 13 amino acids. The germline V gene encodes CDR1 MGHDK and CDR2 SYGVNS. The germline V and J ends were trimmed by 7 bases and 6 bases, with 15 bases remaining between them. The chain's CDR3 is CASKGGQGHGYTF. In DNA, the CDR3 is TGTGCCAGCAAGGGTGGGCAGGGTCATGGCTACACCTTC.

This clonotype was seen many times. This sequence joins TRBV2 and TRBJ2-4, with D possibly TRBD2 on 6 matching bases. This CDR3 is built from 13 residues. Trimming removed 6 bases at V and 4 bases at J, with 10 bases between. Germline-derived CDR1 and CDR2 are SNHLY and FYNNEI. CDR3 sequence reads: CASSRGGKNIQYF. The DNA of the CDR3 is TGTGCCAGCAGCCGTGGGGGGAAAAACATTCAGTACTTC.